The rows below give T cell receptor beta chains drawn from one sample of a study of cytomegalovirus exposure and HLA in healthy donors. Generated by immunoSEQ multiplex PCR, the TCRdb table keeps only in-frame clones and is missing some. In total, the table holds about 200,000 clones. The sample consisted of PBMCs. These receptors were taken from a woman in her twenties or thirties in good health and CMV-seropositive. Each CDR3 is given with its conserved first and last residue. D genes are given only for firm matches.

j_gene	d_gene	v_gene	CDR3nt	CDR3aa
TRBJ1-4	TRBD1	TRBV7-2	TGTGCCAGCAGCTCGCAGGGGGCAACTAATGAAAAACTGTTTTTT	CASSSQGATNEKLFF
TRBJ2-1	TRBD2	TRBV7-9	TGTGCCATTCATGGGGGGACTAGCGGGGGGAAAAACTACAATGAGCAGTTCTTC	CAIHGGTSGGKNYNEQFF
TRBJ2-5	NA	TRBV9	TGTGCCAGCAGCCCAGGACTGCAGGCGTACCAAGAGACCCAGTACTTC	CASSPGLQAYQETQYF
TRBJ2-1	NA	TRBV11-2	TGTGCCAGCAGCTTACTTTACAATGAGCAGTTCTTC	CASSLLYNEQFF
TRBJ2-5	NA	TRBV6-6	TGTGTTGCGGGAGAGACCCAGTACTTC	CVAGETQYF
TRBJ1-2	TRBD1	TRBV19	TGTGCCAGTAGTCTAAGACAGGGTGGCTACACCTTC	CASSLRQGGYTF
TRBJ2-1	TRBD2	TRBV6-5	TGTGCCAGCAGTTACTCTGAGCGGGGAGGGAGGAATGAGCAGTTCTTC	CASSYSERGGRNEQFF
TRBJ1-1	NA	TRBV4-2	TGTGCCAGCAGCCAGGGCCAGAGCCAACCTGAAGCTTTCTTT	CASSQGQSQPEAFF
TRBJ2-3	TRBD1	TRBV5-4	TGTGCCAGCAGCTGGGGGACAGGGAGGAATACGCAGTATTTT	CASSWGTGRNTQYF
TRBJ1-4	NA	TRBV28	TGTGCCAGCAGTGACGGACAGTATCTTAATGAAAAACTGTTTTTT	CASSDGQYLNEKLFF
TRBJ2-7	TRBD1	TRBV18	TGTGCCAGCTCCCCGGGACAGGGGAATAACGAGCAGTACTTC	CASSPGQGNNEQYF
TRBJ1-1	NA	TRBV7-6	TGTGCCAGCAGCTTAGGACAGAGTGAAGCTTTCTTT	CASSLGQSEAFF
TRBJ2-3	NA	TRBV18	TGTGCCAGCTCAATACAACAGGGAACAGATACGCAGTATTTT	CASSIQQGTDTQYF
TRBJ1-2	NA	TRBV5-5	TGTGCCAGCAGCCCCGGACAAAACCACGGCTACACCTTC	CASSPGQNHGYTF
TRBJ1-2	TRBD1	TRBV5-1	TGCGCCAGCAGCTTGACTCAGGGGGCTTCTTATGGCTACACCTTC	CASSLTQGASYGYTF
TRBJ1-3	NA	TRBV7-6	TGTGCCAGCAGCTTAAGTCCCCCGGGACACCTGAGCTACTCTGGAAACACCATATATTTT	CASSLSPPGHLSYSGNTIYF
TRBJ2-7	TRBD2	TRBV6-4	TGTGCCAGCAGTGAAGCGGGGGGGCCTGCCTACGAGCAGTACTTC	CASSEAGGPAYEQYF
TRBJ1-1	NA	TRBV29-1	TGCAGCGTAAGGACACAGAACACTGAAGCTTTCTTT	CSVRTQNTEAFF
TRBJ1-1	NA	TRBV6-5	TGTGCCAGCAGCCGGACAGTTTTGAACACTGAAGCTTTCTTT	CASSRTVLNTEAFF
TRBJ2-2	NA	TRBV27	TGTGCCAGCAGTAATCCTCGCGGGAGGGAGCTGTTTTTT	CASSNPRGRELFF
TRBJ2-3	TRBD2	TRBV9	TGTGCCAGCAGCGTAGCCGGCGGGAGGGCGTACACAGATACGCAGTATTTT	CASSVAGGRAYTDTQYF
TRBJ2-1	TRBD1	TRBV10-2	TGCGCCAGCAGTGACGGGACAGGGTTAGTTAATGAGCAGTTCTTC	CASSDGTGLVNEQFF
TRBJ1-5	TRBD1	TRBV30	TGTGCCTGGAGTGTAGGGACAGGTCCAAATCAGCCCCAGCATTTT	CAWSVGTGPNQPQHF
TRBJ2-7	TRBD2	TRBV6-5	TGTGCCAGCAGTTCCTGGACTAGCGGGGCCTACGAGCAGTACTTC	CASSSWTSGAYEQYF
TRBJ2-3	TRBD1	TRBV28	TGTGCCATACCGGGACAGGGATCCACAGATACGCAGTATTTT	CAIPGQGSTDTQYF
TRBJ2-1	TRBD1	TRBV5-1	TGCGCCAGCAGCTCCGGACAGGGGGCCTACAATGAGCAGTTCTTC	CASSSGQGAYNEQFF
TRBJ2-7	NA	TRBV19	TGTGCCAGTAGTGGGGCGATAGGCTCCTACGAGCAGTACTTC	CASSGAIGSYEQYF
TRBJ1-5	NA	TRBV2	TGTGCCAGCAGTGAAATCGCAGGGGATCAGCCCCAGCATTTT	CASSEIAGDQPQHF
TRBJ1-1	NA	TRBV5-1	TGCGCCAGCTATGGCTTTGCGGGGCCGAACACTGAAGCTTTCTTT	CASYGFAGPNTEAFF